The 13 T cell receptor beta chains below were found in one sample sequenced in a study of response to subunit inactivated influenza vaccine. TCRdb itself ran the RT-PCR reads through MiXCR, one entry per CDR3 protein. The table has 450,000 to 600,000 distinct CDR3 sequences, roughly 8.2% seen once; the top ten hold under 15%. Material: PBMCs from blood, obtained around 25 months after vaccination. These receptors all stem from a man aged 50 to 75 who received an inactivated influenza vaccine.

The V call is TRBV5-1, the J call TRBJ2-3; D is unresolved. CDR3 length: 15 residues. From germline, CDR1 is SGHRS and CDR2 YFSETQ. Trimming cost V 0 bases and J 0 bases, with 8 bases left between them. CDR3 DNA: TGCGCCAGCAGCTTGGAGACGGCTAGCACAGATACGCAGTATTTT. Residues: CASSLETASTDTQYF.

This clonotype showed up just a few times. V is TRBV6-5 and J is TRBJ2-1; 8 bases match TRBD2. This CDR3 is 12 amino acids long. CDR1 MNHEY and CDR2 SVGAGI come from the germline V gene. The ends lost 0 bases at V and 15 bases at J; junction bases unmatched: 4. CDR3 protein: CASSYSGGGWFF. Written as DNA, the CDR3 is TGTGCCAGCAGTTACTCGGGCGGGGGGTGGTTCTTC.

The chain joins TRBV27 to TRBJ1-5; 8 bases are a match to TRBD1. The V and J ends lost 5 bases and 13 bases, in that order; junction bases with no gene match: 13. Germline V gene data show CDR1 as MNHEY and CDR2 as SMNVEV (reference sequence). The CDR3 has 14 residues. The CDR3 nucleotides read TGTGCCAGCAGTCCGACAGGGGACCGATCGGTTCAGCATTTT. Amino acids: CASSPTGDRSVQHF.

The CDR3 reads CASSLGQGASGNTIYF. CDR3 sequence (DNA): TGTGCCAGCAGCTTAGGGCAGGGGGCCTCTGGAAACACCATATATTTT. This rearrangement joins TRBV7-2 to TRBJ1-3; TRBD1 aligns across 8 bases. With 1 base clipped from V and 0 bases from J, the junction kept 2 bases outside the gene matches. The germline V gene encodes CDR1 SGHTA and CDR2 FQGNSA. The CDR3 extends over 16 amino acids. Supplemented by reference TRBV7-2 and TRBJ1-3, the full variable domain reads GAGVSQSPSNKVTEKGKDVELRCDPISGHTALYWYRQSLGQGLEFLIYFQGNSAPDKSGLPSDRFSAERTGGSVSTLTIQRTQQEDSAVYLCASSLGQGASGNTIYFGEGSWLTVV.

This chain joins TRBV30 and TRBJ1-2; D is uncertain. Trimming pared 4 bases from V and 6 bases from J, leaving 12 bases between. Germline V CDR1 and CDR2: GTSNPN, SVGIG (reference sequence). This CDR3 is built from 12 residues. In DNA form, the CDR3 reads TGTGCCTGGACGCGGGGTATCGATGGCTACACCTTC. It specifies CAWTRGIDGYTF.

There are many counts of this clonotype. The V gene is TRBV7-2, the J gene TRBJ1-1, with a tentative D call TRBD1 (6 bases). The germline V gene has CDR1 SGHTA and CDR2 FQGNSA. CDR3 size: 14 residues. Trimming removed 5 bases at V and 0 bases at J, with 10 bases between. CDR3 nucleotides: TGTGCCAGCAGCACCGGACAGATGAACACTGAAGCTTTCTTT. Protein: CASSTGQMNTEAFF.

The table lists this clonotype with a few counts. The J gene is TRBJ1-2, the V gene TRBV7-2; D is uncertain. The germline V gene has CDR1 SGHTA and CDR2 FQGNSA. The CDR3 covers 16 residues. Trimming shortened V by 2 bases and J by 1 base, and 14 bases separated the two germline ends. The chain's CDR3 is CASSLRQYPFNYGYTF. DNA of the CDR3: TGTGCCAGCAGCTTAAGGCAATATCCCTTTAACTATGGCTACACCTTC.

V gene TRBV20-1 combines with J gene TRBJ1-5; D gene uncertain. The CDR3 totals 13 residues. V lost 3 bases, J lost 3 bases, and 9 bases lay in between. Looked up from germline, CDR1 is DFQATT and CDR2 is SNEGSKA (reference sequence). The CDR3 DNA follows: TGCAGTGCTAGTCGGCAGCTCAATCAGCCCCAGCATTTT. It specifies CSASRQLNQPQHF.

This clonotype has more than one count but fewer than ten. The chain is built from TRBV3-1 and TRBJ2-5; D is undetermined. Deletions cut 2 bases from V and 1 base from J, with 8 bases between. Germline V CDR1 and CDR2: LGHDT, YNNKEL (reference sequence). The CDR3 totals 14 residues. The CDR3 DNA is TGTGCCAGCAGCCAAAACCCCGGCCAAGAGACCCAGTACTTC. It codes for CASSQNPGQETQYF.

This clonotype was recorded many times. The chain links TRBV15 to TRBJ2-7; D is possibly TRBD1 or TRBD2 (5 bases each). Germline CDR1 is LNHNV and CDR2 is YYDKDF (reference sequence). Trimming removed 0 bases from V and 5 bases from J, with 5 bases in between. The CDR3 covers 12 residues. The CDR3 is CATSREGDEQYF. The DNA for the CDR3 is TGTGCCACCAGCAGAGAGGGGGACGAGCAGTACTTC.

In its sample, this clonotype was seen many times. The chain employs TRBV12-3 or TRBV12-4 and TRBJ1-2; a weak D match, TRBD1 (5 bases). The CDR3 length is 13 residues. The ends were cut back, 7 bases at V and 8 bases at J, with 17 bases in the middle. The CDR3 DNA reads as TGTGCCAGCACCAACCAGGGCCTATGGGGCTACACCTTC. Its translation: CASTNQGLWGYTF.

The sample holds many counts of this clonotype. The rearrangement links TRBV14 to TRBJ2-1, with D possibly being TRBD1 or TRBD2 (5 bases each). Deletions cut 3 bases from V and 14 bases from J, with 17 bases between. Germline lookup yields CDR1 SGHDN and CDR2 FVKESK. This CDR3 contains 13 residues. Written as DNA, the CDR3 is TGTGCCAGCAGCCAGCAGTGGGGGTCCCGGGAGTTCTTC. As protein: CASSQQWGSREFF.

The V and J genes are TRBV7-8 and TRBJ2-1; perhaps TRBD2 as D (7 bases). Germline V lookup: CDR1 SGHVS, CDR2 FQNEAQ. The V end was cut by 7 bases, the J end by 6 bases, with 25 bases between. CDR3 size: 17 residues. The CDR3 is CASTELLRGRNPNEQFF. CDR3 DNA sequence: TGTGCCAGCACCGAATTATTGCGGGGGCGCAACCCCAATGAGCAGTTCTTC.